The 20 T cell receptor beta chains presented below share a single source sample, sequenced in a study of breast tumors, draining lymph nodes, adjacent tissues (dated by TCRdb to between 2015 and 2016). Library creation used multiplex PCR. TCRdb shows the sequencer as Illumina HiSeq 2000. TCRdb reworked the public reads: Q25 trimming with fastp, MiXCR clone assembly, productive beta chains retained. Rows with one shared CDR3 protein collapse into an entry with the most common genes and DNA. The sample data list some 150,000 distinct CDR3 sequences, and 25% to 40% of these were observed just once. Approximately 3.9% of the sample is in the top ten clones. The axillary draining lymph nodes of breast cancer patients were the source of the lymph node samples. What was sequenced was axillary lymph node tissue. The receptors were gathered from a female donor with breast cancer. Some clones in this sample may be carry-over from other donors' samples.

The chain recombines TRBV6-5 with TRBJ2-1, with D perhaps TRBD2 (6 bases). CDR1 is MNHEY, CDR2 SVGAGI, per germline. The CDR3 runs 16 residues. V was trimmed by 4 bases and J by 4 bases, leaving 17 bases between them. CDR3 nucleotide sequence: TGTGCCAGCAGTTCCGACGAGCGGGTCCAATACAATGAGCAGTTCTTC. Translating it yields CASSSDERVQYNEQFF.

This clonotype was recorded many times. V usage is TRBV24-1 and J usage is TRBJ2-3; perhaps TRBD1 as D (6 bases). Germline values: CDR1 KGHDR, CDR2 SFDVKD. The length of the CDR3 is 15 residues. V lost 11 bases to trimming and J lost 3 bases, with 20 bases between them. This CDR3 is CAIPEGGGATDTQYF. Here the CDR3 DNA reads TGTGCCATCCCCGAAGGGGGTGGAGCTACAGATACGCAGTATTTT.

This clonotype has a count of ten or more. The chain links TRBV19 to TRBJ2-1, with 11 bases aligning to TRBD2. The CDR3 length is 16 residues. The junction had 7 bases not matched to a gene; V was cut back by 2 bases and J by 7 bases. Germline CDR1 LNHDA, CDR2 SQIVND (reference sequence). The CDR3 nucleotides are TGTGCCAGTAGTATAACTAGCGGGAGTGGAGGGAATGAGCAGTTCTTC. This gives the protein CASSITSGSGGNEQFF.

This clonotype occurred many times. DNA for the CDR3: TGTGCCAGCAGTTATTCTGGAAGGGTATTCCACGAGCAGTACTTC. Amino acid sequence: CASSYSGRVFHEQYF. The gene calls are TRBV6-5 and TRBJ2-7; D remains ambiguous. The CDR3 is made up of 15 amino acids. The V gene lost 3 bases and the J gene lost 5 bases, with 17 bases spanning the gap. CDR1 and CDR2 from the germline V gene are MNHEY and SVGAGI.

The chain couples TRBV7-6 to TRBJ1-1; D gene unclear. CDR1 is SGHVS, CDR2 FNYEAQ, per germline. V was pared by 4 bases and J by 7 bases, with 10 bases between. The CDR3 covers 12 residues. The CDR3 DNA is TGTGCCAGCAGCTCAAGGCTGGGTGAAGCTTTCTTT. It yields the protein CASSSRLGEAFF.

This clonotype occurred once. The genes are TRBV6-5 and TRBJ1-2; TRBD1 matches at 10 bases. This CDR3 contains 17 residues. Trimming took 4 bases from V and 4 from J; bases not matched to a gene: 12. Germline assignment: CDR1 MNHEY and CDR2 SVGAGI. This CDR3 is CASSLLGTGALGYGYTF. The CDR3 coding sequence is TGTGCCAGCAGTTTGCTGGGGACAGGGGCGCTAGGCTATGGCTACACCTTC.

This clonotype occurred many times. The chain joins TRBV18 to TRBJ1-2, with D maybe TRBD1 (5 bases). The CDR3 length is 11 residues. V lost 5 bases and J 5 bases, leaving 6 bases between the germline ends. CDR1 and CDR2 (germline): KGHSH, LQKENI. CDR3 nucleotides: TGTGCCAGCTCAGGGGGTTATGGCTACACCTTC. Protein sequence: CASSGGYGYTF.

This clonotype was picked up one time. V usage is TRBV6-5 and J usage is TRBJ1-4; 8 bases are a match to TRBD1. This CDR3 spans 16 amino acids. V shed 5 bases and J 5 bases; nucleotides not matched to a gene: 10. Germline CDR1 MNHEY, CDR2 SVGAGI. CDR3: CASSHGTGGRNEKLFF. In nucleotides, the CDR3 is TGTGCCAGCAGTCACGGGACAGGTGGACGAAATGAAAAACTGTTTTTT.

The J gene is TRBJ1-4, the V gene TRBV2, with 9 bases identical to TRBD1. This CDR3 has 15 residues. V gave up 10 bases and J gave up 7 bases; unmatched junction bases: 13. The V gene's germline CDR1 is SNHLY and CDR2 FYNNEI. Written as DNA, the CDR3 is TGTGCCAAGGGGGACAGGGCCCCGTCCCGTGAAAAACTGTTTTTT. As protein: CAKGDRAPSREKLFF.

Ten or more counts support this clonotype. The CDR3 DNA reads TGTGCCAGCAGCTTAGCGGACCCCGGCCCAGGTTCACCCCTCCACTTT. Protein: CASSLADPGPGSPLHF. The chain uses TRBV7-2 and TRBJ1-6; D unclear. The V and J ends lost 0 bases and 9 bases respectively, with 15 bases between them. Germline assignment: CDR1 SGHTA and CDR2 FQGNSA. This CDR3 is 16 amino acids long.

This clonotype was detected ten times or more. CDR3 region: CSAENPSTDTQYF. The CDR3 region has the DNA TGCAGTGCTGAAAACCCTAGCACAGATACGCAGTATTTT. The rearrangement uses TRBV20-1 and TRBJ2-3, with no clear D. The V end was cut by 5 bases, the J end by 0 bases, with 9 bases between. CDR1 is DFQATT, CDR2 SNEGSKA, per germline (reference sequence). This CDR3 region has 13 residues.

This clonotype was found many times. V usage is TRBV28 and J usage is TRBJ2-7; TRBD2 aligns across 9 bases. The germline CDR1 and CDR2 sequences are MDHEN and SYDVKM. V lost 6 bases and J lost 3; bases outside the gene matches: 6. This CDR3 comprises 14 residues. CDR3 nucleotide sequence: TGTGCCAGCAGAGTAGCGGGAGATATCTACGAGCAGTACTTC. Amino acids: CASRVAGDIYEQYF. The variable domain in full, with the rest retrieved from reference TRBV28 and TRBJ2-7, is DVKVTQSSRYLVKRTGEKVFLECVQDMDHENMFWYRQDPGLGLRLIYFSYDVKMKEKGDIPEGYSVSREKKERFSLILESASTNQTSMYLCASRVAGDIYEQYFGPGTRLTVT.

The sample holds many counts of this clonotype. CDR3 sequence (DNA): TGTGCCAGCAGCATTAGCGGGGGAACAAGAGGGGAGCAGTACTTC. Residues: CASSISGGTRGEQYF. The V call is TRBV7-9, the J call TRBJ2-7; 9 bases agree with TRBD2. Germline lookup yields CDR1 SEHNR and CDR2 FQNEAQ (reference sequence). CDR3 length: 15 residues. Trimming removed 5 bases from V and 7 bases from J; junction bases left unmatched: 12.

This clonotype has ten or more counts. This sequence joins TRBV7-3 and TRBJ2-1, with 10 bases fitting TRBD2. The CDR3 totals 15 residues. V lost 5 bases and J lost 9; bases outside the gene matches: 10. Germline-derived CDR1 and CDR2 are SGHTA and FQGTGA. CDR3 sequence reads: CASSASGGALGEQFF. The CDR3 nucleotides are TGTGCCAGCAGCGCGAGCGGGGGGGCCTTGGGTGAGCAGTTCTTC.

This clonotype was found many times. The chain carries TRBV5-4 and TRBJ2-1; TRBD1 matches at 7 bases. The CDR3 sequence is 15 residues long. Trimming cost V 0 bases and J 2 bases; bases outside gene matches: 2. CDR1 and CDR2 (germline): SGHNT, YYREEE (reference sequence). The CDR3 nucleotides read TGTGCCAGCAGCTTGGGAGGGGGCACCTACAATGAGCAGTTCTTC. Translating gives CASSLGGGTYNEQFF. Together with reference TRBV5-4 and TRBJ2-1, the CDR3 gives the full variable domain: ETGVTQSPTHLIKTRGQQVTLRCSSQSGHNTVSWYQQALGQGPQFIFQYYREEENGRGNFPPRFSGLQFPNYSSELNVNALELDDSALYLCASSLGGGTYNEQFFGPGTRLTVL.

The chain has TRBV27 and TRBJ1-4; D not certain. The CDR3 totals 15 residues. The germline gives CDR1 MNHEY, CDR2 SMNVEV (reference sequence). Trimming removed 10 bases at V and 3 bases at J, with 18 bases between. The CDR3 bases are TGTGCCACCTCCCGGAATTGGGGAGCTAATGAAAAACTGTTTTTT. Protein sequence: CATSRNWGANEKLFF.

On this clonotype: A clone one base away is much larger, so this may be a read error. The chain employs TRBV19 and TRBJ2-3; 14 nucleotides match TRBD2. The CDR3 is 16 amino acids. CDR1 is LNHDA and CDR2 is SQIVND in the germline V gene (reference sequence). J gave up 8 bases and V 5 bases, and 9 bases lay outside the gene matches. CDR3 in amino acids: CASSPGTSGSTGTQYF. The CDR3, as DNA: TGTGCCAGTAGTCCCGGGACTAGCGGGAGCACCGGTACGCAGTATTTT.

This clonotype occurred many times. The chain couples TRBV2 to TRBJ2-7; 10 positions agree with TRBD1. This CDR3 contains 14 residues. J was trimmed by 6 bases and V by 6 bases; bases with no gene match: 8. Germline V CDR1 and CDR2: SNHLY, FYNNEI. Here the CDR3 reads CASRSGTGVGEQYF. The CDR3 coding sequence is TGTGCCAGCAGGTCCGGGACAGGGGTTGGCGAGCAGTACTTC.

Points on this clonotype: A read error may account for a junction end that differs from germline. The rearrangement uses TRBV5-1 and TRBJ1-6; no definite D call. Germline V gene lookup returns CDR1 SGHRS and CDR2 YFSETQ. The CDR3 length is 14 residues. The chain's CDR3 is CASSFRGYHSPLHF. The CDR3 nucleotides are TGTGCCAGCAGCTTTCGAGGGTATCATTCCCCCCTCCACTTT.

Concerning this clonotype: Mismatch with germline at one junction end may stem from a read error. The chain combines TRBV29-1 with TRBJ2-1; possibly TRBD2 for D (5 bases). Germline loops: CDR1 SQVTM, CDR2 ANQGSEA. The CDR3 length is 14 residues. The CDR3 coding sequence is TGCAGCATTGAAAGCGGACCCTCCTACGATGAGCAGTTCTTC. As protein: CSIESGPSYDEQFF.